Listed below are T cell receptor beta chains from one sample, sequenced in a study of blood T cell repertoires in COVID-19. The repertoire was sequenced with immunoSEQ multiplex PCR; TCRdb's copy has only in-frame clones and lacks some. The table includes 280,000 or so clones, 80% to 90% detected once. The specimen sequenced was PBMCs or T cells enriched from blood (not recorded which). Receptors were obtained from a young man who had recovered from COVID-19. CDR3s include the opening cysteine and the closing phenylalanine or tryptophan. A D gene is named only where the DNA matches it firmly. Some rows have no size entry. The others give once, few or many, or a class for an expanded clone.

size	V	D	J	CDR3	DNA
.	TRBV20-1	.	TRBJ1-2	CSAYPPGGYTF	TGCAGTGCTTACCCCCCGGGGGGCTACACCTTC
.	TRBV4-1	.	TRBJ2-5	CASSQESLGETQYF	TGCGCCAGCAGCCAAGAGAGTCTAGGAGAGACCCAGTACTTC
.	TRBV9	.	TRBJ1-2	CASSDPRSSYGYTF	TGTGCCAGCAGCGATCCCAGGTCCAGCTATGGCTACACCTTC
.	TRBV7-2	TRBD1	TRBJ2-3	CASSPDRVRVDTQYF	TGTGCCAGCAGCCCTGACAGGGTGAGGGTAGATACGCAGTATTTT
.	TRBV3-1/TRBV3-2	TRBD1	TRBJ1-5	CASTGEGQGAGQPQHF	TGTGCCAGCACCGGTGAAGGACAGGGGGCAGGGCAGCCCCAGCATTTT
.	TRBV11-2	TRBD1	TRBJ1-2	CASRDRGASNYGYTF	TGTGCCAGCAGGGACAGGGGGGCTTCTAACTATGGCTACACCTTC
.	TRBV15	.	TRBJ1-2	CATSRKVPGARTRYGYTF	TGTGCCACCAGCAGAAAGGTGCCAGGGGCCCGTACCCGCTATGGCTACACCTTC
.	TRBV11-2	TRBD1	TRBJ1-6	CASSFRGQGSSYNSPLHF	TGTGCCAGCAGCTTTAGGGGACAGGGGAGCTCCTATAATTCACCCCTCCACTTT
.	TRBV4-3	.	TRBJ1-6	CASSQDGGRDSPLHF	TGCGCCAGCAGCCAAGATGGGGGGAGGGATTCACCCCTCCACTTT
.	TRBV7-2	.	TRBJ2-7	CASSFRRGEEQYF	TGTGCCAGCAGCTTTCGGCGAGGTGAGGAGCAGTACTTC
.	TRBV7-9	.	TRBJ1-2	CASSLRVGEMGGYTF	TGTGCCAGCAGCTTACGGGTCGGGGAGATGGGTGGCTACACCTTC
.	TRBV3-1/TRBV3-2	TRBD1	TRBJ1-1	CASSLVGQGNTEAFF	TGTGCCAGCAGCCTCGTGGGACAGGGGAACACTGAAGCTTTCTTT
.	TRBV7-9	.	TRBJ2-4	CATGDPLAKNIQYF	TGTGCCACCGGGGATCCGCTAGCCAAAAACATTCAGTACTTC
.	TRBV5-4	.	TRBJ1-2	CASSFDYNRVNYGYTF	TGTGCCAGCAGCTTCGATTACAACAGGGTTAACTATGGCTACACCTTC
.	TRBV24-1	TRBD1	TRBJ2-5	CATRMTGRETQYF	TGTGCCACCAGAATGACAGGGCGCGAGACCCAGTACTTC
.	TRBV4-1	.	TRBJ1-2	CASRKILPGLEIGGYTF	TGCGCCAGCAGGAAGATACTACCGGGACTCGAAATCGGGGGCTACACCTTC
few	TRBV2	TRBD1	TRBJ1-1	CASSGLGTGGTEAFF	TGTGCCAGCAGTGGACTCGGGACAGGGGGCACTGAAGCTTTCTTT
.	TRBV6-5	.	TRBJ1-1	CASTVSLGSGRAFF	TGTGCCAGCACCGTTAGCCTTGGGTCGGGGAGAGCTTTCTTT
.	TRBV11-2	.	TRBJ2-3	CASSLTSSTQYF	TGTGCCAGCAGCTTGACTAGTAGTACGCAGTATTTT
once	TRBV19	.	TRBJ1-2	CASSIGQGYTF	TGTGCCAGTAGTATAGGACAAGGCTACACCTTC
.	TRBV7-2	.	TRBJ1-6	CASSLSIRSSYNSPLHF	TGTGCCAGCAGCTTATCGATCCGGAGCTCCTATAATTCACCCCTCCACTTT
.	TRBV2	.	TRBJ2-7	CASSRRSYEQYF	TGTGCCAGCAGCCGCAGAAGTTACGAGCAGTACTTC
.	TRBV11-2	.	TRBJ1-1	CASSYSEQIKYEAFF	TGTGCCAGCAGCTATAGCGAGCAGATCAAATATGAAGCTTTCTTT
.	TRBV2	TRBD1	TRBJ2-7	CASSVDRRYEQYF	TGTGCCAGCAGTGTGGACAGGAGGTACGAGCAGTACTTC
.	TRBV9	.	TRBJ1-3	CASSKKSAGNTIYF	TGTGCCAGCAGCAAGAAATCAGCTGGAAACACCATATATTTT
.	TRBV19	TRBD2	TRBJ2-7	CASSIVGGNSYEQYF	TGTGCCAGTAGTATAGTCGGGGGGAACAGCTACGAGCAGTACTTC
.	TRBV9	.	TRBJ1-5	CASSGNGNQPQHF	TGTGCCAGCAGCGGGAACGGGAATCAGCCCCAGCATTTT
.	TRBV18	TRBD1	TRBJ1-2	CASSPPGQGSNYGYTF	TGTGCCAGCTCACCACCGGGACAGGGATCTAACTATGGCTACACCTTC
.	TRBV10-1	TRBD1	TRBJ1-4	CASSPSGQGTRNEKLFF	TGCGCCAGCAGTCCAAGCGGACAGGGAACCAGAAATGAAAAACTGTTTTTT
.	TRBV10-3	.	TRBJ1-1	CAISESGSANTEAFF	TGTGCCATCAGTGAGTCGGGCAGTGCGAACACTGAAGCTTTCTTT
.	TRBV10-3	TRBD1	TRBJ1-5	CAISPGQGMSNQPQHF	TGTGCCATCAGCCCCGGACAGGGGATGAGCAATCAGCCCCAGCATTTT
.	TRBV19	TRBD2	TRBJ2-3	CASKVRGGTDTQYF	TGTGCCAGTAAGGTCCGGGGGGGCACAGATACGCAGTATTTT
.	TRBV5-1	TRBD1	TRBJ2-7	CASSLGTGESYEQYF	TGCGCCAGCAGCTTGGGGACAGGGGAATCCTACGAGCAGTACTTC
.	TRBV5-6	.	TRBJ1-2	CASSPALDRIYGYTF	TGTGCCAGCAGCCCGGCGCTCGACAGGATCTATGGCTACACCTTC
few	TRBV7-7	TRBD1	TRBJ2-5	CASSADRGGETQYF	TGTGCTAGCAGCGCGGACAGGGGAGGAGAGACCCAGTACTTC
many	TRBV7-8	.	TRBJ1-1	CASSLGRVAFF	TGTGCCAGCAGCTTAGGGCGGGTGGCTTTCTTT
.	TRBV5-1	.	TRBJ1-1	CASSLGGLGTRNTEAFF	TGCGCCAGCAGCTTGGGGGGGCTAGGGACAAGGAACACTGAAGCTTTCTTT
.	TRBV4-1	TRBD1	TRBJ1-4	CASSQGSTGPEKLFF	TGCGCCAGCAGCCAAGGGTCGACAGGGCCTGAAAAACTGTTTTTT
.	TRBV30	.	TRBJ1-6	CAWARQDNSPLHF	TGTGCCTGGGCCCGACAGGACAATTCACCCCTCCACTTT
.	TRBV5-5	TRBD1	TRBJ1-1	CASSLRDRANTEAFF	TGTGCCAGCAGCTTGAGGGACAGGGCGAACACTGAAGCTTTCTTT
.	TRBV10-1	.	TRBJ2-5	CASSESGGGPVETQYF	TGCGCCAGCAGTGAGTCAGGAGGCGGCCCCGTAGAGACCCAGTACTTC
.	TRBV4-2	.	TRBJ1-1	CASSQPGHSNTEAFF	TGTGCCAGCAGCCAACCGGGACACTCGAACACTGAAGCTTTCTTT